Detailed here is one TCR beta chain. V lost 9 bases and J lost 5, with 9 bases in between. Germline CDR1 is LNHDA and CDR2 is SQIVND (reference sequence). The CDR3 spans 11 residues. The table came from immunoSEQ multiplex PCR; TCRdb's copy has only in-frame clones and leaves some out. The sample includes some 250,000 clones, about 80% of them seen just once. The data were taken from a study of blood T cell repertoires in COVID-19. The sequenced material came from peripheral blood. The chain employs TRBV19 and TRBJ2-3; a possible D gene is TRBD1 (6 bases). This clonotype originated in a woman aged 80 or over with acute or convalescent COVID-19. CDR3 coding DNA: TGTGCCAGAACACAGGGAGATACGCAGTATTTT. Translating it yields CARTQGDTQYF.